A selection of T cell receptor beta chains follows, all from one sample in a study of blood T cells in healthy people across ages. One entry per CDR3 protein, called by TCRdb with MiXCR from the 5' RACE reads. The data hold 1.5 million to 2 million distinct CDR3 sequences, with roughly 27% observed a single time. The sequenced sample was blood. Receptors originate from a woman under 40 in good health. CDR3s leave out the opening cysteine and the closing phenylalanine or tryptophan. The D gene is left open where the match is weak.

D gene	V gene	CDR3 length	J gene	CDR3 protein
.	TRBV28	13	TRBJ1-2	ASSLYLVTNYGYT
.	TRBV7-3	16	TRBJ2-6	ASSSSGVGGPGANVLT
TRBD1	TRBV9	13	TRBJ1-4	ASSPWDSLNEKLF
TRBD2	TRBV10-2	11	TRBJ2-4	ASALREGNIQY
.	TRBV20-1	11	TRBJ1-2	SATPMSNYGYT
.	TRBV7-2	11	TRBJ2-1	ASSGTFYNEQF
.	TRBV29-1	9	TRBJ1-2	SVEAPAGYT
.	TRBV6-5	11	TRBJ1-2	ASSYGLIYGYT
TRBD2	TRBV6-2/TRBV6-3	13	TRBJ2-1	ASSLREPPYNEQF
.	TRBV29-1	10	TRBJ2-3	SVGGGAAREY
.	TRBV7-9	13	TRBJ1-4	ASSLGRQSNEKLF
.	TRBV11-1	14	TRBJ1-1	ASNALGAGPNTEAF
.	TRBV5-1	11	TRBJ2-4	ASSPGSNDIQY
TRBD2	TRBV28	14	TRBJ2-7	ASSPRGSGHPYEQY
.	TRBV19	13	TRBJ1-5	ASKKGGPFDQPQH
.	TRBV25-1	13	TRBJ2-3	ASSEVTVSTDTQY
.	TRBV10-3	12	TRBJ1-1	AISGRAANTEAF
TRBD2	TRBV20-1	13	TRBJ2-7	SARETSVQTYEQY
TRBD1	TRBV5-6	11	TRBJ2-7	ASSFGTGVEQY
.	TRBV12-5	10	TRBJ2-3	ASGFVADTQY
.	TRBV5-1	12	TRBJ1-2	ASSTDGTPDGYT
TRBD2	TRBV3-1	13	TRBJ2-1	ASSQRRTSGNEQF
TRBD2	TRBV29-1	12	TRBJ2-5	SVVWASGQETQY
.	TRBV29-1	11	TRBJ1-5	SVEEVGGQPQH
TRBD2	TRBV20-1	15	TRBJ2-3	SARALIWTSGTDTQY
TRBD1	TRBV6-6	12	TRBJ2-5	AAQGAMNWETQY
.	TRBV29-1	10	TRBJ2-1	SVEDRANEQF
TRBD1	TRBV5-6	10	TRBJ1-2	ASSRQTGPHT
.	TRBV12-3/TRBV12-4	11	TRBJ1-4	ASSSGRGEKLF
TRBD2	TRBV6-4	14	TRBJ2-3	ASSEGSAGVADTQY
.	TRBV5-6	13	TRBJ1-2	ASNLYTGRLYGYT
TRBD1	TRBV2	11	TRBJ1-6	ASSETGDSPLH
.	TRBV14	12	TRBJ2-1	ASSQDWGDNEQF
.	TRBV5-1	14	TRBJ2-7	ASRKVFVTEKYEQY
TRBD2	TRBV7-2	13	TRBJ2-7	ASSLARGGGTEQY
TRBD2	TRBV12-5	13	TRBJ2-1	ASGLVTAGGNEQF
.	TRBV25-1	13	TRBJ2-5	ASIPARGAGETQY
.	TRBV6-1	14	TRBJ2-1	ASSVDDFPGWDEQF
TRBD2	TRBV5-1	16	TRBJ2-3	ASSLGLAGGPLRDTQY
TRBD2	TRBV7-2	12	TRBJ2-5	ASSLWTSPETQY
.	TRBV7-2	12	.	ASSFDTSYNEQY
.	TRBV4-2	13	TRBJ2-3	ASSQEGLGPDTQY